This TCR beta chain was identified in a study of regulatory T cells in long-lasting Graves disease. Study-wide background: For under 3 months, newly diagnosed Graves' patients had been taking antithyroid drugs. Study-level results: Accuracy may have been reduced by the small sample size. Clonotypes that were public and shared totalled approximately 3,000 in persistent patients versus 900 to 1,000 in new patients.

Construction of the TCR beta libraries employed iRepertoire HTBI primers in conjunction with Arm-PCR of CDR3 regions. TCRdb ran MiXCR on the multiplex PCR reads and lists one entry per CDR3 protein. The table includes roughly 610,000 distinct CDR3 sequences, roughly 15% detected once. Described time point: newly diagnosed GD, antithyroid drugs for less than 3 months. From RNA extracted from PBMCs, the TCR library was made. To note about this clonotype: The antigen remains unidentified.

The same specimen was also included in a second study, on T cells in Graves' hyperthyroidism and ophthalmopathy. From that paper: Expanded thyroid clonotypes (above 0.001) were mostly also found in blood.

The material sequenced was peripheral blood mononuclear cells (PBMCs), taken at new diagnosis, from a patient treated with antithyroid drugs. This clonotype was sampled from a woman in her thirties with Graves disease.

CDR3 sequence: CATHSGLNNSPLHF. CDR3 nucleotides: TGTGCCACCCACAGTGGACTAAATAATTCACCCCTCCACTTT. The genes are TRBV19 and TRBJ1-6; D remains unclear. The CDR3 spans 14 residues. Trimming shortened V by 10 bases and J by 5 bases, and 15 bases separated the two germline ends. Germline V CDR1 and CDR2: LNHDA, SQIVND (reference sequence).